The clone carrying this T cell receptor (beta chain) has more than one count but fewer than ten. The antigen is unknown. The assay was immunoSEQ multiplex PCR, and TCRdb's table has in-frame clones only and misses some. This sample yields approximately 82,000 clones, of which around four fifths are seen a single time; more than 0.75% belongs to the top ten. These data come from a study of OX40 agonist ivuxolimab in advanced cancers. For the study at large: Ivuxolimab, an agonistic anti-OX40 (CD134) antibody, was given to patients.

Whole-study findings and limits: The authors also found low normalized T-cell clonal expansion in some nonresponders. CD8+ T cells averaged more expanded clones than CD4+. Low clonal expansion, among the lowest seen, marked partial responders at 0.1-3.0 mg/kg.

Trimming cost V 1 base and J 4 bases; bases outside gene matches: 6. Germline loops: CDR1 GTSNPN, CDR2 SVGIG (reference sequence). The CDR3 has 15 residues. This clonotype originated in an adult with an advanced solid tumor such as melanoma, head and neck, liver or kidney cancer. The rearrangement links TRBV30 to TRBJ1-5, with 8 bases aligning to TRBD1. Specimen: CD4+ or CD8+ T cells sorted from blood, collected in a trial of the OX40 agonist ivuxolimab. The CDR3 sequence: CAWSADRDSNQPQHF. DNA of the CDR3: TGTGCCTGGAGTGCGGACAGGGATAGTAATCAGCCCCAGCATTTT.